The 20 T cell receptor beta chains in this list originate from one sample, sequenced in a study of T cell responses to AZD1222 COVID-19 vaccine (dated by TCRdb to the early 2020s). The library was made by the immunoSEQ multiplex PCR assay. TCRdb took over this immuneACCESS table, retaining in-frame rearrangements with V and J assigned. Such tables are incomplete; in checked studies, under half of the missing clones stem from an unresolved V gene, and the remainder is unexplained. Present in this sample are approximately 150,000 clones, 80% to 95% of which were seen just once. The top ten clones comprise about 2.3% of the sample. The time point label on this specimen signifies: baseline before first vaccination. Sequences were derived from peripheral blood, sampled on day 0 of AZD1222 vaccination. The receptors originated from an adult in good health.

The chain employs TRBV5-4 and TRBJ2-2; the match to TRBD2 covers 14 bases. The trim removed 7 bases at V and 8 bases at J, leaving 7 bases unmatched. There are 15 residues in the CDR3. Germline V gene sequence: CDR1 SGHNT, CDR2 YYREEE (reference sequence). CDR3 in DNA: TGTGCCAGCGGCACCGGGACTAGCGGGGGTGGGGAGCTGTTTTTT. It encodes CASGTGTSGGGELFF.

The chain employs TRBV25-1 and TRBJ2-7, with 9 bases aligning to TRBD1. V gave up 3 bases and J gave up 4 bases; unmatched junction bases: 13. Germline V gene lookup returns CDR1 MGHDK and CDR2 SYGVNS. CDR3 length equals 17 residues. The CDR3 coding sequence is TGTGCCAGCAGTGAGGACAGGGGACGTGCTGTATCGTACGAGCAGTACTTC. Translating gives CASSEDRGRAVSYEQYF.

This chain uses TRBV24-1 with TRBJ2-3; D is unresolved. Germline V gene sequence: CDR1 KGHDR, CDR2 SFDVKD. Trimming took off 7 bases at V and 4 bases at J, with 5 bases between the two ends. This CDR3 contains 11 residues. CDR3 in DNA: TGTGCCACCAGCCGGGCAGATACGCAGTATTTT. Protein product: CATSRADTQYF.

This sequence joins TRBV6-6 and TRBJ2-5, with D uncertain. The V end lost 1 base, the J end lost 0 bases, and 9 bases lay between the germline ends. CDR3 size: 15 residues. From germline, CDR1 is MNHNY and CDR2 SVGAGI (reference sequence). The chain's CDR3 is CASSYFQVNQETQYF. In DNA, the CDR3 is TGTGCCAGCAGTTACTTTCAGGTTAACCAAGAGACCCAGTACTTC.

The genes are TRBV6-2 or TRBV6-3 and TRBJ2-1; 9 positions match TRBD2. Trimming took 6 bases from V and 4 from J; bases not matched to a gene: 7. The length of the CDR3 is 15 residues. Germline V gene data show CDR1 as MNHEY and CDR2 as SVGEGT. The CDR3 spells CASSPLSGRYNEQFF. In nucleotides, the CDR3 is TGTGCCAGCAGCCCCCTGAGCGGGAGGTACAATGAGCAGTTCTTC.

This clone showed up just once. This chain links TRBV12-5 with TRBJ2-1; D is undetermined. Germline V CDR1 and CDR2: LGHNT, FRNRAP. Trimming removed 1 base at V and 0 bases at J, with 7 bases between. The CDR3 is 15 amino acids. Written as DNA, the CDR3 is TGTGCTAGTGGTTTGGCGGGTCTCTCCTACAATGAGCAGTTCTTC. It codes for CASGLAGLSYNEQFF. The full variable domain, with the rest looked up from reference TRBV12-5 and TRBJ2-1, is DARVTQTPRHKVTEMGQEVTMRCQPILGHNTVFWYRQTMMQGLELLAYFRNRAPLDDSGMPKDRFSAEMPDATLATLKIQPSEPRDSAVYFCASGLAGLSYNEQFFGPGTRLTVL.

This chain's CDR3 is CASSSPGLAGHNEQFF. CDR3 DNA sequence: TGTGCCAGCAGTTCCCCGGGACTAGCGGGGCACAATGAGCAGTTCTTC. The V gene is TRBV28, the J gene TRBJ2-1, with 13 positions matching TRBD2. Germline trimming cut 4 bases from V and 5 bases from J; bases unmatched to any gene: 5. Looked up from germline, CDR1 is MDHEN and CDR2 is SYDVKM. The CDR3 is 16 amino acids.

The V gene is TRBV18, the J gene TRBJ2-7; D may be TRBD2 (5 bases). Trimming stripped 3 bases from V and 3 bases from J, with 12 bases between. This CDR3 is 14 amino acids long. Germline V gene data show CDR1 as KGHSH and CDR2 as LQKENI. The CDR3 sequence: CASSPSAGGYEQYF. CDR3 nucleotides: TGTGCCAGCTCACCCTCTGCCGGAGGCTACGAGCAGTACTTC. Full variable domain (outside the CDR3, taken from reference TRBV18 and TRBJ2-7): NAGVMQNPRHLVRRRGQEARLRCSPMKGHSHVYWYRQLPEEGLKFMVYLQKENIIDESGMPKERFSAEFPKEGPSILRIQQVVRGDSAAYFCASSPSAGGYEQYFGPGTRLTVT.

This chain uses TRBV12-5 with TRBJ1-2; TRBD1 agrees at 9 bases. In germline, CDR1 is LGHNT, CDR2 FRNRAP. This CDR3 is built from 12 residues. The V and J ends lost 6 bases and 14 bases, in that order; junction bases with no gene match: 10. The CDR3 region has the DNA TGTGCTAGTGGACAAGGGACAGGGACATATACCTTC. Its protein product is CASGQGTGTYTF.

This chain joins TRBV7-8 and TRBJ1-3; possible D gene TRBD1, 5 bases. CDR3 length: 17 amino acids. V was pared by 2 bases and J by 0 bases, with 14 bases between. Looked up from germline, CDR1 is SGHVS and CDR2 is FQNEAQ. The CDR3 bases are TGTGCCAGCAGCTTATTTGGGACCCAGAGCTCTGGAAACACCATATATTTT. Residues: CASSLFGTQSSGNTIYF.

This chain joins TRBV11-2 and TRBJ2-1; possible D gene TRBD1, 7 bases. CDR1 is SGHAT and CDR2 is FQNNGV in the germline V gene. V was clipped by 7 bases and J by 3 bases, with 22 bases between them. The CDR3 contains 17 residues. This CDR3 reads CASTPQRRGLFYNEQFF. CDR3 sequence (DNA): TGTGCCAGCACTCCTCAGAGGAGGGGGCTATTCTACAATGAGCAGTTCTTC.

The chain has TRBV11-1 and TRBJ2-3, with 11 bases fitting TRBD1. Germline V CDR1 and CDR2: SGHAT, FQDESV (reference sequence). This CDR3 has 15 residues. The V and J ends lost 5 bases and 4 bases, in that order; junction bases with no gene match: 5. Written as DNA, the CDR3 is TGTGCCAGCAGCCCCGGGACAGGGGGTGCAGATACGCAGTATTTT. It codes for CASSPGTGGADTQYF.

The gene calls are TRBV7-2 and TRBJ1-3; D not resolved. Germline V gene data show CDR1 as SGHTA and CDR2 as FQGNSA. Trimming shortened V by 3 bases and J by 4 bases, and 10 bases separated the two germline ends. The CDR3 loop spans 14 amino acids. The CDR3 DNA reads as TGTGCCAGCAGCTTGTTGGCGGAAGGAAACACCATATATTTT. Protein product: CASSLLAEGNTIYF. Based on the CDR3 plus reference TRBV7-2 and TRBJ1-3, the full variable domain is GAGVSQSPSNKVTEKGKDVELRCDPISGHTALYWYRQSLGQGLEFLIYFQGNSAPDKSGLPSDRFSAERTGGSVSTLTIQRTQQEDSAVYLCASSLLAEGNTIYFGEGSWLTVV.

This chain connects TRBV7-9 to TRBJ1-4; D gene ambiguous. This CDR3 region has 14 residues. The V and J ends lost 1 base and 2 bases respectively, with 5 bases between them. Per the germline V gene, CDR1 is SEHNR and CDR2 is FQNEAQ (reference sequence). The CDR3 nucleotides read TGTGCCAGCAGCTTAGAGTCTACTAATGAAAAACTGTTTTTT. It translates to CASSLESTNEKLFF.

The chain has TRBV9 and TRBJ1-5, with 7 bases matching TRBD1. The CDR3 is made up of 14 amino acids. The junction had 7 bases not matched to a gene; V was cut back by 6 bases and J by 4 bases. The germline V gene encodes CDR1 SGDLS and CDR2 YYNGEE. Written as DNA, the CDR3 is TGTGCCAGCAATCCGGCAGGGGGGAATCAGCCCCAGCATTTT. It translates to CASNPAGGNQPQHF.

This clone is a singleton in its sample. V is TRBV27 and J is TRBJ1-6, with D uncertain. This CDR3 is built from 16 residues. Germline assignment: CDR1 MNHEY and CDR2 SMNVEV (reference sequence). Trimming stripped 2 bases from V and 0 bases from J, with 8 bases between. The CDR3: CASSLDGTSYNSPLHF. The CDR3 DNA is TGTGCCAGCAGTTTAGACGGAACCTCCTATAATTCACCCCTCCACTTT.

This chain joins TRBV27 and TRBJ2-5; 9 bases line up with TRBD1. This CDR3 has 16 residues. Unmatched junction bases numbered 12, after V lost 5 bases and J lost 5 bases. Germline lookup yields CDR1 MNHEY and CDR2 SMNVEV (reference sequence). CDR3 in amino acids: CASSVLTGGHRETQYF. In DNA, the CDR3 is TGTGCCAGCAGTGTACTGACAGGGGGGCATAGGGAGACCCAGTACTTC.

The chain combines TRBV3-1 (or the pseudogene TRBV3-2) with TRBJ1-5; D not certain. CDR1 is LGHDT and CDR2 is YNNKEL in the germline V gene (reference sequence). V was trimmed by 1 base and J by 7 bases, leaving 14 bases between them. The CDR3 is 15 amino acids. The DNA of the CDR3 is TGTGCCAGCAGCCAAGGGGCGCAGAAGGGACAGCCCCAGCATTTT. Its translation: CASSQGAQKGQPQHF.

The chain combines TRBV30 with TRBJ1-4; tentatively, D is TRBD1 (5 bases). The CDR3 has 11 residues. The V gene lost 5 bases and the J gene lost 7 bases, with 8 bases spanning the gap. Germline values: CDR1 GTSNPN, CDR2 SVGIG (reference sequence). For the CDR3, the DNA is TGTGCCTGGTCAGGGAGTGAAAAACTGTTTTTT. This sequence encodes CAWSGSEKLFF.

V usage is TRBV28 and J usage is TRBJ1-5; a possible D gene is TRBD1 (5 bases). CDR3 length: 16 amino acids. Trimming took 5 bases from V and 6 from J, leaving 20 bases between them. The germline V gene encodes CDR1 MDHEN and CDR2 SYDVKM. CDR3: CASSGLRVPRGQPQHF. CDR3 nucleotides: TGTGCCAGCAGTGGCCTCCGGGTCCCAAGGGGTCAGCCCCAGCATTTT.